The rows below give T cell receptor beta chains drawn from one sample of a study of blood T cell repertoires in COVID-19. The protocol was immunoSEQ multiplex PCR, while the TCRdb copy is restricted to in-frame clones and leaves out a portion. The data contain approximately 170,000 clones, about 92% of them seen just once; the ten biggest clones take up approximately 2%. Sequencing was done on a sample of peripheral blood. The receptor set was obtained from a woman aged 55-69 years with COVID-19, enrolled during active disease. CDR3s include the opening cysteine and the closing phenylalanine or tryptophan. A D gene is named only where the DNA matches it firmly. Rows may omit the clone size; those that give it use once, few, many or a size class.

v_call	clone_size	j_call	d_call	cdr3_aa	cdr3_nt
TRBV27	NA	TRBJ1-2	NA	CASSTYRQDYGYTF	TGTGCCAGCAGTACCTACAGACAGGATTATGGCTACACCTTC
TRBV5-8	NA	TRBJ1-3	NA	CASSLTETGNTIYF	TGTGCCAGCAGCTTGACAGAAACTGGAAACACCATATATTTT
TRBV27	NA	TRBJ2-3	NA	CASSFRPGRDTQYF	TGTGCCAGCAGTTTTAGGCCAGGGAGGGATACGCAGTATTTT
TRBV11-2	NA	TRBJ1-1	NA	CASSLDRDTEAFF	TGTGCCAGCAGCTTAGACCGAGACACTGAAGCTTTCTTT
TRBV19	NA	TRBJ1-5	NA	CASSSGGGNQPQHF	TGTGCCAGTAGTAGTGGAGGGGGCAATCAGCCCCAGCATTTT
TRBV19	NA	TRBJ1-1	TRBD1	CASTLGDRAWTEAFF	TGTGCCAGTACCCTAGGAGACAGGGCGTGGACTGAAGCTTTCTTT
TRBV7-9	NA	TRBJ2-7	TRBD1	CASSGDRNYEQYF	TGTGCCAGCAGCGGGGACAGAAACTACGAGCAGTACTTC
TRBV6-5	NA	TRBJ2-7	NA	CASSSETPREQYF	TGTGCCAGCAGCTCCGAGACGCCTAGGGAGCAGTACTTC
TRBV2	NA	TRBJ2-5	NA	CASMGRRQETQYF	TGTGCCAGCATGGGCAGGCGTCAAGAGACCCAGTACTTC
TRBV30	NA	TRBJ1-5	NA	CAWSVGGERQPQHF	TGTGCCTGGAGTGTAGGGGGGGAAAGACAGCCCCAGCATTTT
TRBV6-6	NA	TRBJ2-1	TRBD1	CASRGQGPIYNEQFF	TGTGCCAGCCGGGGACAGGGTCCCATCTACAATGAGCAGTTCTTC
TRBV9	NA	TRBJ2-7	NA	CASSKDGGATYEQYF	TGTGCCAGCAGCAAAGATGGCGGAGCCACCTACGAGCAGTACTTC
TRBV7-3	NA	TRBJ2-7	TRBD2	CASSLRAGETYEQYF	TGTGCCAGCAGCTTACGAGCGGGGGAAACCTACGAGCAGTACTTC
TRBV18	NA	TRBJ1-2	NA	CASSPPATVIYGYTF	TGTGCCAGCTCACCACCCGCGACAGTGATCTATGGCTACACCTTC
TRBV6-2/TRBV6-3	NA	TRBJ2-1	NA	CASSRLGENEQFF	TGTGCCAGCAGCAGACTAGGGGAGAATGAGCAGTTCTTC
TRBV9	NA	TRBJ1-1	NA	CASSARTVNTEAFF	TGTGCCAGCAGCGCTAGGACTGTGAACACTGAAGCTTTCTTT
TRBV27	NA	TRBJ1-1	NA	CASSLRGFTGMNTEAFF	TGTGCCAGCAGTTTGAGAGGATTTACAGGGATGAACACTGAAGCTTTCTTT
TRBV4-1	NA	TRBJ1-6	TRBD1	CASSQDGQGDSPLHF	TGCGCCAGCAGCCAAGATGGGCAGGGGGATTCACCCCTCCACTTT
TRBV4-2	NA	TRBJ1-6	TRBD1	CASSQADRGFSSSPLHF	TGTGCCAGCAGCCAGGCGGACAGGGGGTTTTCTAGTTCACCCCTCCACTTT
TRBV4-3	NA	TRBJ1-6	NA	CASSQDGQNSPLHF	TGCGCCAGCAGCCAAGACGGACAGAATTCACCCCTCCACTTT
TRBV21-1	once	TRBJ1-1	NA	CASSSQKLLNTEAFF	TGTGCCAGCAGCTCGCAAAAACTCCTGAACACTGAAGCTTTCTTT
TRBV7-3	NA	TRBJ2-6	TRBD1	CASSSGQGAAGANVLTF	TGTGCCAGCAGCTCCGGACAGGGGGCGGCTGGGGCCAACGTCCTGACTTTC
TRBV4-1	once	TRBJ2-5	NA	CASSQDGPGRKETQYF	TGCGCCAGCAGCCAAGACGGCCCCGGGAGAAAAGAGACCCAGTACTTC
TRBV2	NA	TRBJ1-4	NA	CASSNSEKLFF	TGTGCCAGCAGCAATTCCGAAAAACTGTTTTTT
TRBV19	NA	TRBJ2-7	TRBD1	CASSNSGGNYEQYF	TGTGCCAGTAGTAACTCAGGGGGTAACTACGAGCAGTACTTC
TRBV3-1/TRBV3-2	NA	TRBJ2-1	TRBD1	CASSQIPGQGANEQFF	TGTGCCAGCAGCCAAATCCCGGGACAGGGGGCCAATGAGCAGTTCTTC
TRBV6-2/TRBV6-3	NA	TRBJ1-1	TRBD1	CASSDPGQVFDFF	TGTGCCAGCAGTGACCCGGGACAGGTCTTTGATTTCTTT
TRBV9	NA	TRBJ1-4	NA	CASSVGVNSEKLFF	TGTGCCAGCAGCGTAGGGGTCAACAGTGAAAAACTGTTTTTT
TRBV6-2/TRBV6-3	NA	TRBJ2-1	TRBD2	CASSKEGLATNEQFF	TGTGCCAGCAGCAAGGAGGGACTAGCGACGAATGAGCAGTTCTTC
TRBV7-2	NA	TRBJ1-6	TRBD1	CASSLVGGQNNSPLHF	TGTGCCAGCAGCTTAGTGGGGGGACAGAATAATTCACCCCTCCACTTT
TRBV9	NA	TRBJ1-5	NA	CASSPRLGVQPQHF	TGTGCCAGCAGCCCTAGGCTAGGGGTTCAGCCCCAGCATTTT
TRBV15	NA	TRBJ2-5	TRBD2	CATSGPTSGGAKTQYF	TGTGCCACCAGCGGACCGACTAGCGGGGGGGCAAAGACCCAGTACTTC
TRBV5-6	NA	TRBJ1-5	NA	CASSLVRDSNQPQHF	TGTGCCAGCAGCTTGGTTCGGGATAGCAATCAGCCCCAGCATTTT
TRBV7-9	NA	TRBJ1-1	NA	CASSFLRQGLGAFF	TGTGCCAGCAGCTTTCTTCGGCAGGGCCTGGGGGCTTTCTTT
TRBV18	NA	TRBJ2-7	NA	CASSPRQEHYEQYF	TGTGCCAGCTCACCACGACAGGAACACTACGAGCAGTACTTC